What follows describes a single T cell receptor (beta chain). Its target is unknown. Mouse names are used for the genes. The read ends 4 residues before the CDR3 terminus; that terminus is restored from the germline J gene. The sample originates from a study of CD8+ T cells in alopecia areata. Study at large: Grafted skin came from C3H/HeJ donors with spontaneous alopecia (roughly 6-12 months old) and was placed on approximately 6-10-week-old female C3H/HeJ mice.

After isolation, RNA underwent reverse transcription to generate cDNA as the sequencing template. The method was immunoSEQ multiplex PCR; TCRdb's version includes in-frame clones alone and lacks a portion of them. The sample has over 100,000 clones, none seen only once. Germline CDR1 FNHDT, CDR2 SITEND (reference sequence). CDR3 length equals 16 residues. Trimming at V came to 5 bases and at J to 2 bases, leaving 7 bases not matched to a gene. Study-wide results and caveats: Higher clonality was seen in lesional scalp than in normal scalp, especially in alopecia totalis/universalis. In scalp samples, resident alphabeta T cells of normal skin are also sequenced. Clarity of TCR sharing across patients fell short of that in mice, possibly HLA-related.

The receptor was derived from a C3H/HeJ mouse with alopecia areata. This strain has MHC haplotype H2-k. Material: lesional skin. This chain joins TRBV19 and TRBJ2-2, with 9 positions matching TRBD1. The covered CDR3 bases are TGTGCCAGCAGCCCCGGGACAGGGACGAACACCGGG. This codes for CASSPGTGTNTG. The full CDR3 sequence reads CASSPGTGTNTGQLYF.